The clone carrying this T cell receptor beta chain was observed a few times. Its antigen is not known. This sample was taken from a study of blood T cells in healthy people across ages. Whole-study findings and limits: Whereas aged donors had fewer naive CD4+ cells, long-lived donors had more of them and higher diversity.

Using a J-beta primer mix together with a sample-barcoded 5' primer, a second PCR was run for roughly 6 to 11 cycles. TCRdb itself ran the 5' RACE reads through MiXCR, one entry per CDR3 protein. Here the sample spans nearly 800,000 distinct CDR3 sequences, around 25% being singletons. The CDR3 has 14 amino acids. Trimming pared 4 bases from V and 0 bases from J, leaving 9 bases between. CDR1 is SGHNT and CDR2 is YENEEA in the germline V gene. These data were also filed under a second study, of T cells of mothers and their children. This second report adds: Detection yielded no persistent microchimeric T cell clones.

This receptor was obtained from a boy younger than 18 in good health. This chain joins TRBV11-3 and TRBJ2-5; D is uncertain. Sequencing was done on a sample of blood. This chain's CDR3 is CASSSTGNQETQYF. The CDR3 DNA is TGTGCCAGCAGCTCGACTGGGAACCAAGAGACCCAGTACTTC.